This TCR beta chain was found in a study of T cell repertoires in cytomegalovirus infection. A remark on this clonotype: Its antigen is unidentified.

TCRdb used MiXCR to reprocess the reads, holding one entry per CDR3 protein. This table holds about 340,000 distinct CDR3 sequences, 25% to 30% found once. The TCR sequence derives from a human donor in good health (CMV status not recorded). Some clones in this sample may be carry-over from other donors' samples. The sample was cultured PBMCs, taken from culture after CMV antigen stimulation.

In DNA, the CDR3 is TGTGCCAGCAGCTCCTCGGGTGGGGTCAACGAGCAGTACTTC. It yields the protein CASSSSGGVNEQYF. V usage is TRBV7-8 and J usage is TRBJ2-7; D remains ambiguous. The CDR3 extends over 14 amino acids. V was trimmed by 4 bases and J by 5 bases, leaving 15 bases between them. Germline-derived CDR1 and CDR2 are SGHVS and FQNEAQ.